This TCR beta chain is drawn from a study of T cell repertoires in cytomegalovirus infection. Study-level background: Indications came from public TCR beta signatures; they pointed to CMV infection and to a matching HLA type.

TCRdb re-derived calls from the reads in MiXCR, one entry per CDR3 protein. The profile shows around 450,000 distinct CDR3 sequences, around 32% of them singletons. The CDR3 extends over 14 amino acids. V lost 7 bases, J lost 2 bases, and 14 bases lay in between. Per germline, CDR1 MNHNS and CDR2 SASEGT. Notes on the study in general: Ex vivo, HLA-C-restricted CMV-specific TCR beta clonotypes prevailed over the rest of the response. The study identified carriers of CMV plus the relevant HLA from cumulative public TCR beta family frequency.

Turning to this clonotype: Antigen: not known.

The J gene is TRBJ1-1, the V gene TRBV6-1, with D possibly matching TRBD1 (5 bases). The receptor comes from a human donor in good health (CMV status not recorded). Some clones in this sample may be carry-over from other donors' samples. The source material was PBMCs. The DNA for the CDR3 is TGTGCCAGCAACCAAGACAGACACAACACTGAAGCTTTCTTT. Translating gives CASNQDRHNTEAFF.